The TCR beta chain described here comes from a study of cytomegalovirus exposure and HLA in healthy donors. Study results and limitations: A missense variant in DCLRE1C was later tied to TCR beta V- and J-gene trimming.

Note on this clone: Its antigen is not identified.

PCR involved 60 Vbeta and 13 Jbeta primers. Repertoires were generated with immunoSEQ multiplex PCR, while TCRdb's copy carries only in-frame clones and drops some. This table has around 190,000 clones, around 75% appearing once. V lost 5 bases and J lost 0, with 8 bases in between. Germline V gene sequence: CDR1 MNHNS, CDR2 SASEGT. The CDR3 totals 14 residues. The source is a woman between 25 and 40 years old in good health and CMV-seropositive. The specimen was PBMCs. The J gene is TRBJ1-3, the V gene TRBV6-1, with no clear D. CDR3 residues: CASSSGASGNTIYF. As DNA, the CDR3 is TGTGCCAGCAGTTCCGGAGCCTCTGGAAACACCATATATTTT.